Listed here are 3 T cell receptor beta chains from one sample, sequenced in a study of response to subunit inactivated influenza vaccine. In TCRdb, the RT-PCR reads were re-called with MiXCR into one record per CDR3 protein. The sample holds some 200,000 distinct CDR3 sequences; about 12% are singletons and the top ten take approximately 32%. Another study also made use of these data, one on T cells expressing NK-cell markers. From that study: Scientists made TCR beta cDNA using 5'RACE template switching with UMIs.

The sample consisted of CD8+ T cells sorted from PBMCs, taken 12 days after vaccination. The receptors derive from a man aged 50 or older who received an inactivated influenza vaccine.

The V call is TRBV5-1, the J call TRBJ2-7, with 10 bases aligning to TRBD1. CDR3 length equals 13 residues. Germline CDR1 reads SGHRS; CDR2 reads YFSETQ. The junction had 2 bases not matched to a gene; V was cut back by 7 bases and J by 1 base. The CDR3 loop reads CASGQGGSYEQYF. As DNA, the CDR3 is TGCGCCAGCGGACAGGGGGGGTCCTACGAGCAGTACTTC.

V is TRBV6-1 and J is TRBJ2-2, with D perhaps TRBD2 (7 bases). Trimming removed 10 bases at V and 4 bases at J, with 16 bases between. CDR1 and CDR2 from the germline V gene are MNHNS and SASEGT. The CDR3 spans 14 residues. For the CDR3, the DNA is TGTGCCACCAGCATTAGGGGGGGCACCGGGGAGCTGTTTTTT. Protein sequence: CATSIRGGTGELFF.

This clonotype appeared a few times. The V and J genes are TRBV6-5 and TRBJ2-1; TRBD1 or TRBD2 may be the D gene (5 bases each). The CDR3 is 14 amino acids. Trimming took off 1 base at V and 9 bases at J, with 13 bases between the two ends. Per germline, CDR1 MNHEY and CDR2 SVGAGI. CDR3 sequence (DNA): TGTGCCAGCAGTTACTTTTTGGGACGGGGTGAGCAGTTCTTC. Translating it yields CASSYFLGRGEQFF.